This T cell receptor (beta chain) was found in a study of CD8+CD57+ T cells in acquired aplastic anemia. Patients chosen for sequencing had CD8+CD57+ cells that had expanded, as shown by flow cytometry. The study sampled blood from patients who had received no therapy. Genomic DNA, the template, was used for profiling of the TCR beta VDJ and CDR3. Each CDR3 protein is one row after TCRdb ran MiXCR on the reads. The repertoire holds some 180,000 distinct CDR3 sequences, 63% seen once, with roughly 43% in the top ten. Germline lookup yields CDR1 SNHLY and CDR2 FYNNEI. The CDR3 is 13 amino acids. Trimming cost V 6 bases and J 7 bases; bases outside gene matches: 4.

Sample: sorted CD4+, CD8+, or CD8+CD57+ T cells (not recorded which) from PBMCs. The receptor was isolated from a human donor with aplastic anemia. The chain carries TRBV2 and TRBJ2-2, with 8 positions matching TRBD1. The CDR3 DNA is TGTGCCAGCAGAGGACAGGGTGGCGGGGAGCTGTTTTTT. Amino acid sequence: CASRGQGGGELFF.